This T cell receptor (beta chain) was identified in a study of shared clonotypes between healthy human individuals. Background on the study: There were three CD4 naive, three CD4 memory, two CD8 naive and one CD8 memory plates per donor. Overall study results and limits: Sampling covered blood only; tissue repertoires likely differ. The generation probabilities recorded for non-shared clonotypes fell below those of clonotypes shared by all four donors.

The CDR3 is made up of 14 amino acids. Germline lookup yields CDR1 MNHEY and CDR2 SMNVEV (reference sequence). Trimming removed 4 bases from V and 3 bases from J, with 12 bases in between. CD45RO-negative, CCR7-positively selected cells formed the naive CD8 fraction, excluding terminally differentiated effector memory CD45RA+ cells. All participating donors were Caucasian adults from Nashville, Tennessee. Comment on this clone: Its antigen is not known.

Clones were sequenced by immunoSEQ multiplex PCR, and TCRdb holds only the in-frame ones, with some missing. The profile shows under 850,000 clones, more than 85% of them singletons. Sequencing input: naive CD8+ T cells sorted from blood. The rearrangement links TRBV27 to TRBJ1-1, with D hard to call. This clonotype was obtained from a man aged 30 to 45 in good health. CDR3 bases: TGTGCCAGCAGTTCACTTCGTGAACACACTGAAGCTTTCTTT. Translating gives CASSSLREHTEAFF.